The 5 T cell receptor beta chains given below trace back to one sample, sequenced in a study of regulatory T cells in long-lasting Graves disease. TCR beta libraries were built with iRepertoire HTBI primers and Arm-PCR of CDR3 regions. TCRdb fed the multiplex PCR reads into MiXCR, producing one record per CDR3 protein. The table includes 450,000 to 600,000 distinct CDR3 sequences, 13% detected once. The time point: newly diagnosed GD, antithyroid drugs for less than 3 months. The TCR library was made from RNA extracted from PBMCs. The same specimen was also included in a second study, on T cells in Graves' hyperthyroidism and ophthalmopathy.

Material: peripheral blood mononuclear cells (PBMCs), obtained at new diagnosis, from a patient treated with antithyroid drugs. The receptor set was obtained from a man aged 25 to 40 with Graves disease.

This clonotype occurred many times. This chain uses TRBV20-1 with TRBJ2-3; tentatively, D is TRBD2 (6 bases). CDR3 length: 13 amino acids. Trimming took 6 bases from V and 4 from J, leaving 14 bases between them. Germline CDR1 is DFQATT and CDR2 is SNEGSKA (reference sequence). The CDR3 DNA is TGCAGTGCCCCCCCGGGGGTCCCAGATACGCAGTATTTT. Its protein product is CSAPPGVPDTQYF.

In this sample, this clonotype turned up many times. The junction departs from germline at one end; a sequencing error may be responsible. The V gene is TRBV5-1, the J gene TRBJ2-7, with TRBD1 identical over 7 bases. The CDR3 has 15 amino acids. From germline, CDR1 is SGHRS and CDR2 YFSETQ. CDR3 coding DNA: TGTGCCAGCAGCCCTTCCGGGACAGCCTCCTACGAGCAGTACTTC. As protein: CASSPSGTASYEQYF.

In this sample, this clonotype turned up a few times. The chain is built from TRBV7-2 and TRBJ1-5; 7 positions match TRBD1. The V and J ends lost 5 bases and 0 bases, in that order; junction bases with no gene match: 4. Germline CDR1 SGHTA, CDR2 FQGNSA. The CDR3 totals 15 residues. CDR3: CASSQGVYSNQPQHF. DNA of the CDR3: TGTGCCAGCAGCCAGGGGGTGTATAGCAATCAGCCCCAGCATTTT. Full variable domain (remainder filled in from reference TRBV7-2 and TRBJ1-5): GAGVSQSPSNKVTEKGKDVELRCDPISGHTALYWYRQSLGQGLEFLIYFQGNSAPDKSGLPSDRFSAERTGGSVSTLTIQRTQQEDSAVYLCASSQGVYSNQPQHFGDGTRLSIL.

This clonotype was counted a few times. The chain has TRBV30 and TRBJ1-1, with D uncertain. V lost 0 bases and J 0 bases, leaving 8 bases between the germline ends. There are 14 residues in the CDR3. Germline V gene sequence: CDR1 GTSNPN, CDR2 SVGIG (reference sequence). For the CDR3, the DNA is TGTGCCTGGAGTGTCCGCCGGTTGAACACTGAAGCTTTCTTT. Amino acids: CAWSVRRLNTEAFF.

There are a few counts of this clonotype. The CDR3 nucleotides read TGCAGCGTTGAATCGTGGAGTAGGGCGGGAGGGGGCTCCTACAATGAGCAGTTCTTC. This sequence encodes CSVESWSRAGGGSYNEQFF. The chain couples TRBV29-1 to TRBJ2-1; 9 positions agree with TRBD2. CDR3 length: 19 residues. V was pared by 2 bases and J by 0 bases, with 14 bases of the junction left unmatched. CDR1 and CDR2 from the germline V gene are SQVTM and ANQGSEA.